This TCR beta chain was captured in a study of cytomegalovirus exposure and HLA in healthy donors. The wider study: Across under 450 genotyped donors, 81% landed in the Caucasian-associated ancestry cluster. Study-wide results and limits: Being productive about 87% or about 30% of the time was typical of most TCR beta V segments in an earlier analysis. Association of a missense DCLRE1C variant with TCR beta V- and J-gene trimming was reported in a later analysis. Cytomegalovirus-associated TCR beta chains were listed, numbering some 150.

This clone was observed a few times. Its antigen is unidentified. Primers included in the PCR were 60 Vbeta and 13 Jbeta primers. Some clones are missing from TCRdb's copy, which holds only in-frame ones; the method was immunoSEQ multiplex PCR. The table lists around 100,000 clones, more than 75% of them singletons. Looked up from germline, CDR1 is MNHNS and CDR2 is SASEGT. The CDR3 runs to 15 residues. Trimming left V 7 bases short and J 7 bases short, with 22 bases between. The chain couples TRBV6-1 to TRBJ1-1, with D possibly being TRBD1 (6 bases). Sequenced input: PBMCs. The sequence derives from a woman between 18 and 30 years old in good health and CMV-seropositive. The CDR3 coding sequence is TGTGCCAGCACCCGGAGAGGGACAAGCCAAGATGAAGCTTTCTTT. Amino acids: CASTRRGTSQDEAFF.